The next 16 T cell receptor beta chains were all read from a single sample in a study of CD8+CD57+ T cells in acquired aplastic anemia. TCR beta VDJ and CDR3 were profiled, and genomic DNA was the template. TCRdb itself ran the reads through MiXCR, one entry per CDR3 protein. The sample contains about 190,000 distinct CDR3 sequences, about 53% of which appear only once. Sequenced input: sorted CD4+, CD8+, or CD8+CD57+ T cells (not recorded which) from PBMCs. Receptors were obtained from a human donor in good health, serving as a control.

The V call is TRBV20-1, the J call TRBJ1-2; D unresolved. V lost 0 bases and J lost 5, with 16 bases in between. In germline, CDR1 is DFQATT, CDR2 SNEGSKA (reference sequence). The CDR3 consists of 15 residues. CDR3 coding DNA: TGCAGTGCTAGAGATTTGCGTCTTTCCTCTTATGGCTACACCTTC. As protein: CSARDLRLSSYGYTF.

The V call is TRBV2, the J call TRBJ1-2; D is unresolved. From germline, CDR1 is SNHLY and CDR2 FYNNEI. The length of the CDR3 is 15 residues. V was shortened by 5 bases and J by 0 bases, with 13 bases between the two germline ends. CDR3 in DNA: TGTGCCAGCAGTCCCGACATAATCACTAACTATGGCTACACCTTC. This encodes CASSPDIITNYGYTF.

In regard to this clonotype: With a much larger clone just one base away, this may be a read error. V gene TRBV5-1 combines with J gene TRBJ1-1, with a tentative D call TRBD1 (6 bases). The germline gives CDR1 SGHRS, CDR2 YFSETQ. This CDR3 is built from 15 residues. The CDR3 here is CASSLVAGTLNEASF. CDR3 coding DNA: TGCGCCAGCAGCTTGGTGGCAGGGACATTAAATGAAGCTTCCTTT.

The J gene is TRBJ2-2, the V gene TRBV6-2 or TRBV6-3; tentatively, D is TRBD1 (6 bases). The CDR3 contains 14 residues. The germline V gene has CDR1 MNHEY and CDR2 SVGEGT. V was pared by 6 bases and J by 3 bases, with 11 bases between. The DNA for the CDR3 is TGTGCCAGCAGCCAGGGGTTGGACACCGGGGAGCTGTTTTTT. Residues: CASSQGLDTGELFF.

The chain couples TRBV7-2 to TRBJ1-6, with a weak D call TRBD1 (6 bases). Germline V gene data show CDR1 as SGHTA and CDR2 as FQGNSA. The germline V and J ends were trimmed by 9 bases and 7 bases, with 19 bases remaining between them. This CDR3 has 15 amino acids. The CDR3 protein is CASTQGGLLNSPLHF. DNA of the CDR3: TGTGCCAGTACACAGGGAGGCCTCTTAAATTCACCCCTCCACTTT.

The gene calls are TRBV7-2 and TRBJ2-7, with 11 nucleotides matching TRBD1. V was pared by 4 bases and J by 9 bases, with 8 bases of the junction left unmatched. The germline V gene encodes CDR1 SGHTA and CDR2 FQGNSA. This CDR3 comprises 14 residues. This chain's CDR3 is CASSSGQGVGGQYF. In DNA, the CDR3 is TGTGCCAGCAGCTCGGGACAGGGGGTCGGAGGGCAGTACTTC. Full variable domain (remainder filled in from reference TRBV7-2 and TRBJ2-7): GAGVSQSPSNKVTEKGKDVELRCDPISGHTALYWYRQSLGQGLEFLIYFQGNSAPDKSGLPSDRFSAERTGGSVSTLTIQRTQQEDSAVYLCASSSGQGVGGQYFGPGTRLTVT.

This clonotype was found many times. V is TRBV9 and J is TRBJ2-7; unclear D gene. The V gene's germline CDR1 is SGDLS and CDR2 YYNGEE. V lost 4 bases, J lost 2 bases, and 16 bases lay in between. The CDR3 sequence is 15 residues long. CDR3 loop: CASSPHESQTYEQYF. CDR3 DNA: TGTGCCAGCAGCCCCCACGAGTCCCAAACCTACGAGCAGTACTTC. Together with reference TRBV9 and TRBJ2-7, the CDR3 gives the full variable domain: DSGVTQTPKHLITATGQRVTLRCSPRSGDLSVYWYQQSLDQGLQFLIQYYNGEERAKGNILERFSAQQFPDLHSELNLSSLELGDSALYFCASSPHESQTYEQYFGPGTRLTVT.

The CDR3 DNA reads as TGTGCCAGTAGACGGACAGGGGAGCTTATTCCAGATACGCAGTATTTT. Encoded protein: CASRRTGELIPDTQYF. This chain joins TRBV19 and TRBJ2-3, with 9 bases that match TRBD1. With V trimmed by 6 bases and J by 4 bases, 11 bases remained unmatched. The CDR3 is 16 amino acids. Germline CDR1 reads LNHDA; CDR2 reads SQIVND (reference sequence).

The DNA of the CDR3 is TGTGCCAGCAGCTCTCCGAACACTGAAGCTTTCTTT. Residues: CASSSPNTEAFF. The chain carries TRBV7-3 and TRBJ1-1; D call uncertain. The V gene's germline CDR1 is SGHTA and CDR2 FQGTGA. The V end was cut by 4 bases, the J end by 1 base, with 4 bases between. This CDR3 has 12 amino acids. Using reference TRBV7-3 and TRBJ1-1 for the parts outside the CDR3, the full variable domain is GAGVSQTPSNKVTEKGKYVELRCDPISGHTALYWYRQSLGQGPEFLIYFQGTGAADDSGLPNDRFFAVRPEGSVSTLKIQRTERGDSAVYLCASSSPNTEAFFGQGTRLTVV.

This chain joins TRBV20-1 and TRBJ1-1, with D perhaps matching TRBD1 (6 bases). CDR3 length equals 13 residues. V was trimmed by 5 bases and J by 3 bases, leaving 13 bases between them. CDR1 and CDR2 from the germline V gene are DFQATT and SNEGSKA (reference sequence). The CDR3 bases are TGCAGTGCTCCGGGGAGGGGGTACACTGAAGCTTTCTTT. Translating gives CSAPGRGYTEAFF.

J is TRBJ1-6 and V is TRBV6-5; D is undetermined. The V gene lost 0 bases and the J gene lost 13 bases, with 16 bases spanning the gap. Germline V gene sequence: CDR1 MNHEY, CDR2 SVGAGI. This CDR3 has 15 amino acids. The CDR3 region has the DNA TGTGCCAGCAGTTACTCGAAGGGTATCTGGGCGCCCCTCCACTTT. Translation gives CASSYSKGIWAPLHF.

The V call is TRBV6-2 or TRBV6-3, the J call TRBJ2-2; perhaps D is TRBD1 or TRBD2 (5 bases each). The germline V gene encodes CDR1 MNHEY and CDR2 SVGEGT. CDR3 length equals 15 residues. V was shortened by 6 bases and J by 4 bases, with 15 bases between the two germline ends. The CDR3 loop reads CASSIRDGSTGELFF. In DNA form, the CDR3 reads TGTGCCAGCAGCATCAGGGATGGGAGCACCGGGGAGCTGTTTTTT.

This clonotype was observed at least ten times. The chain links TRBV10-3 to TRBJ2-1; maybe TRBD2 (6 bases). Germline lookup yields CDR1 ENHRY and CDR2 SYGVKD. V lost 2 bases and J lost 10, with 15 bases in between. The CDR3 has 14 residues. The CDR3 coding sequence is TGTGCCATCAGTGAGGGGGACTCTAGGTCGGAGCAGTTCTTC. This translates into CAISEGDSRSEQFF.

The chain carries TRBV9 and TRBJ1-4, with TRBD1 as a possible D gene (6 bases). The V and J ends lost 0 bases and 6 bases respectively, with 12 bases between them. CDR3 size: 15 residues. The germline gives CDR1 SGDLS, CDR2 YYNGEE. CDR3 loop: CASSVEGRGHEKLFF. The CDR3 DNA follows: TGTGCCAGCAGCGTAGAAGGCAGGGGACATGAAAAACTGTTTTTT.

The chain combines TRBV10-3 with TRBJ1-1; D might be TRBD1 (5 bases). Germline values: CDR1 ENHRY, CDR2 SYGVKD. CDR3 length: 16 residues. The germline V and J ends were trimmed by 5 bases and 3 bases, with 19 bases remaining between them. The chain's CDR3 is CAISPDSQGMDTEAFF. In DNA, the CDR3 is TGTGCCATCAGTCCCGACAGTCAAGGGATGGACACTGAAGCTTTCTTT.

With regard to this clonotype: One junction end does not reproduce the germline sequence, and a read error may be involved. The chain links TRBV10-3 to TRBJ2-7; 7 bases are shared with TRBD2. Germline lookup yields CDR1 ENHRY and CDR2 SYGVKD. The CDR3 is 14 amino acids. CDR3: CAISKGGGAYEQYF. DNA of the CDR3: TGTGCCATCAGCAAAGGCGGGGGTGCCTATGAGCAGTACTTC.